This T cell receptor beta chain was found in a study of tumor-infiltrating lymphocytes in localized non-small cell lung cancer. Clones were sequenced by immunoSEQ multiplex PCR, and TCRdb holds only the in-frame ones, with some missing. The sample lists tens of thousands of clones; 50% to 70% were seen once. Trimming removed 4 bases at V and 5 bases at J, with 3 bases between. The CDR3 runs 11 residues. Germline CDR1 reads SGHTA; CDR2 reads FQGNSA. Material: lung tumor tissue. The V and J genes are TRBV7-2 and TRBJ2-1, with D unclear. The receptor's source is a human donor with non-small cell lung cancer. The CDR3 DNA is TGTGCCAGCAGCTGGCACAATGAGCAGTTCTTC. This translates into CASSWHNEQFF.